Below, 6 T cell receptor beta chains from the same sample are listed, as sequenced in a study of tumor and adjacent non-tumor tissue in lung cancer. TCRbeta libraries were built with three rounds of nested PCR, modified from ARM-PCR. Each CDR3 protein gets one entry after TCRdb re-called the multiplex PCR reads with MiXCR. The data contain 94,000 or so distinct CDR3 sequences, around 76% of them seen just once; the ten biggest clones take up just over 20%. The template was RNA from unsorted bulk tissue. This non-tumor lung sample came from over 3 cm beyond the tumor edge. Sequenced material: distant non-tumor lung tissue. These receptors were obtained from a woman in her forties or fifties with non-small cell lung cancer.

This clonotype was observed at least ten times. The chain is built from TRBV30 and TRBJ2-7, with D tentatively TRBD1 (6 bases). The CDR3 sequence is 14 residues long. V was shortened by 3 bases and J by 6 bases, with 18 bases between the two germline ends. Germline assignment: CDR1 GTSNPN and CDR2 SVGIG (reference sequence). The DNA for the CDR3 is TGTGCCTGGAGGGGGGCAGGGGCTCGTCTCGAGCAGTACTTC. Translating gives CAWRGAGARLEQYF.

The V gene is TRBV14, the J gene TRBJ1-1; possible D gene TRBD1, 5 bases. Per the germline V gene, CDR1 is SGHDN and CDR2 is FVKESK. The CDR3 length is 19 residues. Deletions cut 0 bases from V and 4 bases from J, with 24 bases between. The CDR3 coding sequence is TGTGCCAGCAGCCAAGACCCGACAGTCCCCAGGAAACGGAGCACTGAAGCTTTCTTT. It specifies CASSQDPTVPRKRSTEAFF.

This rearrangement joins TRBV28 to TRBJ1-3, with a possible D match to TRBD1 (5 bases). Germline lookup yields CDR1 MDHEN and CDR2 SYDVKM. V was shortened by 8 bases and J by 7 bases, with 18 bases between the two germline ends. The CDR3 length is 14 residues. The CDR3 is CASGPEGTRNTIYF. In DNA, the CDR3 is TGTGCCAGCGGGCCCGAGGGGACCCGCAACACCATATATTTT.

Comments on this clonotype: The conserved phenylalanine or tryptophan is not found at the CDR3 terminus, so this likely reflects a read error. V usage is TRBV12-3 or TRBV12-4 and J usage is TRBJ2-5; tentatively, D is TRBD1 or TRBD2 (7 bases each). V lost 4 bases to trimming and J lost 5 bases, with 14 bases between them. The CDR3 runs to 14 residues. Here the CDR3 DNA reads TGTGCCAGCAGTTGGGGCCAGGGGGGGGAGACCCAGTACACC. Residues: CASSWGQGGETQYT.

As for this clonotype: A much larger clone lies one base from this, so it may be a read error. The gene calls are TRBV21-1 and TRBJ2-1; the table assigns TRBD2, which was not confirmed against the DNA. TRBV21-1 represents a pseudogene. CDR3 length: 16 residues. CDR3: CVSSKSSGSSYNEQFF. The CDR3 nucleotides read TGTGTCAGCAGCAAATCTAGCGGAAGCTCCTACAATGAGCAGTTCTTC.

Regarding this clonotype: One end of the junction varies from germline; a read error may be responsible. This chain links TRBV11-2 with TRBJ2-2; possible D gene TRBD2, 5 bases. Germline CDR1 SGHAT, CDR2 FQNNGV. The CDR3 totals 13 residues. CDR3 in amino acids: CASSFDNTGELFF. For the CDR3, the DNA is TGTGCCAGCAGCTTCGATAACACCGGGGAGCTATTCTTT. The variable domain in full, with the rest retrieved from reference TRBV11-2 and TRBJ2-2, is EAGVAQSPRYKIIEKRQSVAFWCNPISGHATLYWYQQILGQGPKLLIQFQNNGVVDDSQLPKDRFSAERLKGVDSTLKIQPAKLEDSAVYLCASSFDNTGELFFGEGSRLTVL.